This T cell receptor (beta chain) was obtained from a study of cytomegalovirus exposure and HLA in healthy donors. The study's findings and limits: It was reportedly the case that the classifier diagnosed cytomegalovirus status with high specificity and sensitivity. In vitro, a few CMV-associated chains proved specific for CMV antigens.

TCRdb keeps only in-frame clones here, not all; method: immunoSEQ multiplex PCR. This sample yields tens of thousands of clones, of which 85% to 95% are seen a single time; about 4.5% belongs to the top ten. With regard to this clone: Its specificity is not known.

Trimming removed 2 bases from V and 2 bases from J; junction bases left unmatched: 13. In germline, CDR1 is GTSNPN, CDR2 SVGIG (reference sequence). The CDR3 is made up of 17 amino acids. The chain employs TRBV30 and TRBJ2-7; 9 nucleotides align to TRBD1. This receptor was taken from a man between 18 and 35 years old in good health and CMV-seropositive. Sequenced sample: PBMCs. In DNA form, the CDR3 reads TGTGCCTGGAGTCCCGGACAGGGGATGGCTGGGCCCTACGAGCAGTACTTC. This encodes CAWSPGQGMAGPYEQYF.